These 10 T cell receptor beta chains originate from one sample sequenced in a study of blood T cell repertoires in COVID-19. Measured with immunoSEQ multiplex PCR; TCRdb has only the in-frame clones, and not every one. The profile shows hundreds of thousands of clones, about 89% of them singletons. Material: peripheral blood. The receptors were sampled from a woman aged 45-65 years who had recovered from COVID-19.

The rearrangement links TRBV6-5 to TRBJ1-4, with 8 bases aligning to TRBD1. The CDR3 contains 15 residues. Losses at the gene ends were 6 bases for V and 0 bases for J; bases not matched to a gene: 3. Germline-derived CDR1 and CDR2 are MNHEY and SVGAGI. The CDR3 reads CASRETGATNEKLFF. The CDR3 DNA follows: TGTGCCAGCAGAGAGACAGGGGCAACTAATGAAAAACTGTTTTTT.

The V call is TRBV27, the J call TRBJ2-7; 7 bases align to TRBD1. Trimming at V came to 5 bases and at J to 1 base, leaving 8 bases not matched to a gene. This CDR3 is 15 amino acids long. Germline V gene lookup returns CDR1 MNHEY and CDR2 SMNVEV (reference sequence). The CDR3 DNA follows: TGTGCCAGCAGTCCTCTACAGGGGATGTCCTACGAGCAGTACTTC. This translates into CASSPLQGMSYEQYF.

This clone appeared a single time. The chain combines TRBV7-9 with TRBJ2-1; 7 positions match TRBD2. Germline CDR1 and CDR2: SEHNR and FQNEAQ (reference sequence). The V gene end was trimmed by 1 base and the J gene end by 8 bases; junction bases not matched to a gene: 11. The CDR3 runs 16 residues. The CDR3 sequence is CASSLGLAEIGYEQFF. The DNA for the CDR3 is TGTGCCAGCAGCTTAGGGCTAGCGGAGATCGGATATGAGCAGTTCTTC.

The V and J genes are TRBV6-5 and TRBJ1-3; D not certain. The germline gives CDR1 MNHEY, CDR2 SVGAGI. V lost 2 bases and J lost 3, with 11 bases in between. The CDR3 is made up of 15 amino acids. In nucleotides, the CDR3 is TGTGCCAGCAGTTACGGTTGGTCGGGTGGAAACACCATATATTTT. It specifies CASSYGWSGGNTIYF.

The chain couples TRBV28 to TRBJ1-5; D perhaps matches TRBD1 (5 bases). The CDR3 contains 17 residues. Germline lookup yields CDR1 MDHEN and CDR2 SYDVKM. Trimming took off 7 bases at V and 5 bases at J, with 24 bases between the two ends. As DNA, the CDR3 is TGTGCCAGCACCTCGAATCGGTGGGGCGAAGGGTATCAGCCCCAGCATTTT. Translating gives CASTSNRWGEGYQPQHF.

The V gene is TRBV11-2, the J gene TRBJ1-6, with D tentatively TRBD1 (5 bases). The CDR3 is 14 amino acids. CDR1 and CDR2 from the germline V gene are SGHAT and FQNNGV. V dropped 5 bases and J dropped 7 bases, with 12 bases sitting between them. The CDR3 nucleotides read TGTGCCAGCAGCGTGACAGCCCCAAATTCACCCCTCCACTTT. This translates into CASSVTAPNSPLHF.

The rearrangement uses TRBV2 and TRBJ2-7, with 9 bases fitting TRBD1. The germline V gene encodes CDR1 SNHLY and CDR2 FYNNEI. V lost 4 bases, J lost 3 bases, and 7 bases stayed unmatched. CDR3 length: 15 amino acids. This CDR3 is CASSGTGTGNYEQYF. The CDR3 DNA reads as TGTGCCAGCAGTGGGACCGGGACAGGGAACTACGAGCAGTACTTC.

The chain uses TRBV7-9 and TRBJ2-6, with 7 bases fitting TRBD1. Germline V gene data show CDR1 as SEHNR and CDR2 as FQNEAQ (reference sequence). The V and J ends lost 5 bases and 1 base, in that order; junction bases with no gene match: 8. The CDR3 has 17 amino acids. The CDR3 spells CASSPTGTASGANVLTF. The CDR3 nucleotides are TGTGCCAGCAGCCCGACGGGGACAGCGTCTGGGGCCAACGTCCTGACTTTC.

V usage is TRBV5-1 and J usage is TRBJ2-7, with no clear D. Between the trimmed V and J ends, which lost 0 bases and 12 bases, there was a span of 16 bases. In germline, CDR1 is SGHRS, CDR2 YFSETQ. CDR3 length: 13 amino acids. CDR3 protein: CASSLEASFPLYF. CDR3 sequence (DNA): TGCGCCAGCAGCTTGGAAGCGTCTTTCCCTCTGTACTTC.

This chain connects TRBV9 to TRBJ1-2, with TRBD1 as a possible D gene (6 bases). The V and J ends lost 4 bases and 0 bases respectively, with 10 bases between them. Germline lookup yields CDR1 SGDLS and CDR2 YYNGEE. The CDR3 totals 14 residues. The CDR3 loop is CASSPGQANYGYTF. As DNA, the CDR3 is TGTGCCAGCAGCCCGGGACAAGCTAACTATGGCTACACCTTC.